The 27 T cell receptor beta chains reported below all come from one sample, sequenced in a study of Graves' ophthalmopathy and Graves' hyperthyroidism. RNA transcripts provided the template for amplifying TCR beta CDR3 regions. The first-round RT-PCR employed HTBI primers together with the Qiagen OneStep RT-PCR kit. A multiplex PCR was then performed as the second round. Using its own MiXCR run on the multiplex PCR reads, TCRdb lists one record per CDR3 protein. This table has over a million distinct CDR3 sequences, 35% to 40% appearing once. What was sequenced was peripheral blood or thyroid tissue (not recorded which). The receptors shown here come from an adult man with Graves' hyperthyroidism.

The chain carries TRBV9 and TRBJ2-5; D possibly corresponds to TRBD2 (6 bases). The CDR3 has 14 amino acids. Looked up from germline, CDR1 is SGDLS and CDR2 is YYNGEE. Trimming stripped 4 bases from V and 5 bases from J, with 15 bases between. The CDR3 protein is CASSPPGVMETQYF. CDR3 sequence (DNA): TGTGCCAGCAGCCCCCCGGGGGTCATGGAGACCCAGTACTTC.

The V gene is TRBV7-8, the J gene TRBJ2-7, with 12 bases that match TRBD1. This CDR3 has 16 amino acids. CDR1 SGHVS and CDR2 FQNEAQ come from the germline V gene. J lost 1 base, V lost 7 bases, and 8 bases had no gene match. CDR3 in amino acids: CASNLWGQGASYEQYF. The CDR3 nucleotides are TGTGCCAGCAACTTGTGGGGACAGGGGGCTTCCTACGAGCAGTACTTC.

The chain's CDR3 is CATRQGAGTDTQYF. In nucleotides, the CDR3 is TGTGCCACTAGACAGGGGGCTGGAACAGATACGCAGTATTTT. The chain combines TRBV7-2 with TRBJ2-3, with TRBD1 matching over 10 bases. This CDR3 contains 14 residues. Trimming cost V 10 bases and J 3 bases; bases outside gene matches: 7. Germline V gives CDR1 SGHTA, CDR2 FQGNSA.

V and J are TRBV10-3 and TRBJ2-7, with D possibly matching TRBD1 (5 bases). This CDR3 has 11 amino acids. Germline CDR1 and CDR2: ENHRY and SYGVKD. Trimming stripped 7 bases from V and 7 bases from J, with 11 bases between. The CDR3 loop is CAITGAEEQYF. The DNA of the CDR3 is TGTGCCATCACTGGGGCGGAGGAGCAGTACTTC.

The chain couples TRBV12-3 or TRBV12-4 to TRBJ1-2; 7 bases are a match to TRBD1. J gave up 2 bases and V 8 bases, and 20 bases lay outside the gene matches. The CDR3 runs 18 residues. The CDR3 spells CASLQLSGQRNLNYGYTF. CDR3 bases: TGTGCCAGCCTACAACTGTCGGGACAGAGAAATTTAAACTATGGCTACACCTTC.

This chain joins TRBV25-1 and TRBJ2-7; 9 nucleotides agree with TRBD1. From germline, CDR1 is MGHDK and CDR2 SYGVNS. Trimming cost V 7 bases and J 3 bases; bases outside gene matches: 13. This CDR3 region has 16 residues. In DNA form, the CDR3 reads TGTGCCAGCACCCGACTGGAGGGACAGGGACGCTACGAGCAGTACTTC. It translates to CASTRLEGQGRYEQYF.

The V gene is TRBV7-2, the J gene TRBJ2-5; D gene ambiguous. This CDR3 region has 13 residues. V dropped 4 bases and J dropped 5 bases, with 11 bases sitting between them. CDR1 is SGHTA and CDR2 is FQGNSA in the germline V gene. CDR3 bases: TGTGCCAGCAGCTCAGGCTTCGCGGAGACCCAGTACTTC. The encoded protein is CASSSGFAETQYF. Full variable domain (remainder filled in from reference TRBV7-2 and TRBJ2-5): GAGVSQSPSNKVTEKGKDVELRCDPISGHTALYWYRQSLGQGLEFLIYFQGNSAPDKSGLPSDRFSAERTGGSVSTLTIQRTQQEDSAVYLCASSSGFAETQYFGPGTRLLVL.

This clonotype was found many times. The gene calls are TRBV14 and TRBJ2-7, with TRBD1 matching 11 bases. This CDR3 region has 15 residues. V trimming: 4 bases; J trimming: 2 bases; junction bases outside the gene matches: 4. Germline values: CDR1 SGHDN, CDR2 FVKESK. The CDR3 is CASSRPGQGAYEQYF. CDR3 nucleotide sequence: TGTGCCAGCAGCCGTCCGGGACAGGGGGCCTACGAGCAGTACTTC.

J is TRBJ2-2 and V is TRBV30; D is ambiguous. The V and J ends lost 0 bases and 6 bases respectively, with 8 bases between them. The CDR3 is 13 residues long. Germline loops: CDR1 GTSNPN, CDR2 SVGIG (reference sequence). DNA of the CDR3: TGTGCCTGGAGTGTACTTCGAGCCGGGGAGCTGTTTTTT. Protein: CAWSVLRAGELFF.

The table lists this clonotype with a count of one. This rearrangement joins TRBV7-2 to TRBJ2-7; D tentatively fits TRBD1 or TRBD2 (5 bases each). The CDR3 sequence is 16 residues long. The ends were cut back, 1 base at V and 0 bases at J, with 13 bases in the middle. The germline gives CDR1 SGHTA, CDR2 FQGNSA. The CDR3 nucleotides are TGTGCCAGCAGCTTAGGTCCATTGGGACGCTCCTACGAGCAGTACTTC. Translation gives CASSLGPLGRSYEQYF.

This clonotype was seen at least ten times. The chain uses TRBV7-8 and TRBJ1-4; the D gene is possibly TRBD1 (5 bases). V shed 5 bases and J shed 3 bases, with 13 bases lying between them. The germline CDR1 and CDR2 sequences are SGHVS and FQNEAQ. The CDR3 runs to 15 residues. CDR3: CASSRSTVANEKLFF. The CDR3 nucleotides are TGTGCCAGCAGCCGTTCGACAGTAGCTAATGAAAAACTGTTTTTT. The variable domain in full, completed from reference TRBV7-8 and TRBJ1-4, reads GAGVSQSPRYKVAKRGQDVALRCDPISGHVSLFWYQQALGQGPEFLTYFQNEAQLDKSGLPSDRFFAERPEGSVSTLKIQRTQQEDSAVYLCASSRSTVANEKLFFGSGTQLSVL.

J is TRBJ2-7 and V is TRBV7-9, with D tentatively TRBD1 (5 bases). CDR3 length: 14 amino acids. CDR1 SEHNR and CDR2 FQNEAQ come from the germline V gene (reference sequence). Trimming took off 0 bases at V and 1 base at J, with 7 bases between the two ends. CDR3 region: CASSLAYRSYEQYF. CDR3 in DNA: TGTGCCAGCAGCTTAGCCTACAGGTCCTACGAGCAGTACTTC.

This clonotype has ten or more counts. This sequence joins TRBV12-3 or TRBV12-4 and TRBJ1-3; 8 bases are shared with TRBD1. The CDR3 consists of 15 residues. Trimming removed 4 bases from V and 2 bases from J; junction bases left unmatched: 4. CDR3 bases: TGTGCCAGCAGTTCTGTGACAGGGGCTGGAAACACCATATATTTT. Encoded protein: CASSSVTGAGNTIYF.

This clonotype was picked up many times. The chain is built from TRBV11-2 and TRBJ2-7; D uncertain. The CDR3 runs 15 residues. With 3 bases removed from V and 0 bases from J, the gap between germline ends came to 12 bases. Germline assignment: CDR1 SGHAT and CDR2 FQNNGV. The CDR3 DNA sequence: TGTGCCAGCAGCTTCTACCAGACGGCCTCCTACGAGCAGTACTTC. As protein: CASSFYQTASYEQYF.

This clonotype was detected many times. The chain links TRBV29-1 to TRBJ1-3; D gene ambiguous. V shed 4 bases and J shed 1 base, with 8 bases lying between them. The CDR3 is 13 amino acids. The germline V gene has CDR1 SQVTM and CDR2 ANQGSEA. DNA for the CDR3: TGCAGCGTTGGCACGAATTCTGGAAACACCATATATTTT. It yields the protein CSVGTNSGNTIYF.

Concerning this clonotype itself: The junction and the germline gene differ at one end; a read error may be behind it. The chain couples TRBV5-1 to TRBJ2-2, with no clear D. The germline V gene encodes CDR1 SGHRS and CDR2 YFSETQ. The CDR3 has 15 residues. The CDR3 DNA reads TGCGCCAGCAGATTGGGTAGGCTAAACACCGGGGAGCTGTTTTTT. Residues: CASRLGRLNTGELFF.

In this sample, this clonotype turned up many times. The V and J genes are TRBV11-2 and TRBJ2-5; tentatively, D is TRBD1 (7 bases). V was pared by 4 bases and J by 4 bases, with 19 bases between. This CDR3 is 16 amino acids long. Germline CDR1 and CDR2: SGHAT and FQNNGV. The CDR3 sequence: CASSWGRQGGGETQYF. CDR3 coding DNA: TGTGCCAGCAGCTGGGGCAGACAGGGAGGAGGAGAGACCCAGTACTTC.

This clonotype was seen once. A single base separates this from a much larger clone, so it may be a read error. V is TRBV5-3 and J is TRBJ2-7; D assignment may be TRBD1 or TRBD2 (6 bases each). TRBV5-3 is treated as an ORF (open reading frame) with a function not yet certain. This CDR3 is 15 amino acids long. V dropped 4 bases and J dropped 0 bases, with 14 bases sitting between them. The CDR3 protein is CARSDRTGASYEQYF. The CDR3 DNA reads TGTGCCAGAAGCGACCGAACGGGGGCCTCCTACGAGCAGTACTTC.

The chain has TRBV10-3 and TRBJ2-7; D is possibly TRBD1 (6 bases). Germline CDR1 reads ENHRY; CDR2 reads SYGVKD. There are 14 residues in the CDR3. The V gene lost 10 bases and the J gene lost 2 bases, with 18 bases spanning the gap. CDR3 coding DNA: TGTGCCAGCAGGACCGGGACAACCACCTACGAGCAGTACTTC. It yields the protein CASRTGTTTYEQYF.

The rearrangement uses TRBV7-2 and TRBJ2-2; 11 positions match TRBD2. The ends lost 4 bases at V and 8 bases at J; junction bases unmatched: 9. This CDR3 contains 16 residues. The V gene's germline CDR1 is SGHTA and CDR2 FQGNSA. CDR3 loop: CASSSRTSGRRGELFF. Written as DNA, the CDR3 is TGTGCCAGCAGCTCCCGGACTAGCGGGCGCCGGGGGGAGCTGTTTTTT.

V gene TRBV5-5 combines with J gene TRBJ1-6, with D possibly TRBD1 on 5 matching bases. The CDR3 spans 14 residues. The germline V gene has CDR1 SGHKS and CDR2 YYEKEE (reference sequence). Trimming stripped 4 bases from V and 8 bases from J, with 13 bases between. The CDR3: CASSGRGSDSPLHF. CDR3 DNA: TGTGCCAGCAGCGGACGGGGCAGTGATTCACCCCTCCACTTT. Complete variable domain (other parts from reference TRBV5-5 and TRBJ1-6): DAGVTQSPTHLIKTRGQQVTLRCSPISGHKSVSWYQQVLGQGPQFIFQYYEKEERGRGNFPDRFSARQFPNYSSELNVNALLLGDSALYLCASSGRGSDSPLHFGNGTRLTVT.

CDR3 DNA: TGTGCCAGCAGCTTACCTGACCCGCCGGAGACCCAGCATTTT. Its protein product is CASSLPDPPETQHF. This chain connects TRBV7-2 to TRBJ1-5; no clear D. The CDR3 is made up of 14 amino acids. V gave up 2 bases and J gave up 11 bases, with 16 bases separating them. Germline lookup yields CDR1 SGHTA and CDR2 FQGNSA.

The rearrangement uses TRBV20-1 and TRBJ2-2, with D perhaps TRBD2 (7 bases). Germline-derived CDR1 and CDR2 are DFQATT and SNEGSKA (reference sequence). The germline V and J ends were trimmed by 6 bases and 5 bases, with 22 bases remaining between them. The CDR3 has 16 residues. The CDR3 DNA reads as TGCAGTGCCAGCAGTTGGCGCGGGGGCCGGACCGGGGAGCTGTTTTTT. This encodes CSASSWRGGRTGELFF.

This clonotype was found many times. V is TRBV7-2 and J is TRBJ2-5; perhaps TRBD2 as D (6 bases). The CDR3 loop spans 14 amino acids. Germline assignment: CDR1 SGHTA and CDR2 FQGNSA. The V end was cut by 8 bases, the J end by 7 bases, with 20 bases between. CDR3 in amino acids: CASRYTGGARTQYF. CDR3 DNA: TGTGCCAGCCGCTACACGGGCGGGGCACGGACCCAGTACTTC.

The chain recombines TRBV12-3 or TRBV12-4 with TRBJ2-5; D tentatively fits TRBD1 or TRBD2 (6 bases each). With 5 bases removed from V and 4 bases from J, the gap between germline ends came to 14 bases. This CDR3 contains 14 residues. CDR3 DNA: TGTGCCAGCAGTCCTCAACAGGGACTAGAGACCCAGTACTTC. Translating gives CASSPQQGLETQYF.

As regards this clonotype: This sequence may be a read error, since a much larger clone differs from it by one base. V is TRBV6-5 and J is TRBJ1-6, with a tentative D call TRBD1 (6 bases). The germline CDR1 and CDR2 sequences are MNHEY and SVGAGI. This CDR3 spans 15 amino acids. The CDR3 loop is CASSHSGTSDSPLHF. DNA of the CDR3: TGTGCCAGCAGTCACTCGGGGACATCGGATTCACCCCTCCACTTT.

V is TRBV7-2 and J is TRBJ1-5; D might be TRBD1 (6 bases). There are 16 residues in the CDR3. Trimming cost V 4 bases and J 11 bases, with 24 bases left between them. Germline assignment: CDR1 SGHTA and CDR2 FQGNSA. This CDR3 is CASSSLGGAHQETQHF. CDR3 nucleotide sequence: TGTGCCAGCAGCTCCTTAGGGGGGGCCCACCAAGAGACCCAGCATTTT.